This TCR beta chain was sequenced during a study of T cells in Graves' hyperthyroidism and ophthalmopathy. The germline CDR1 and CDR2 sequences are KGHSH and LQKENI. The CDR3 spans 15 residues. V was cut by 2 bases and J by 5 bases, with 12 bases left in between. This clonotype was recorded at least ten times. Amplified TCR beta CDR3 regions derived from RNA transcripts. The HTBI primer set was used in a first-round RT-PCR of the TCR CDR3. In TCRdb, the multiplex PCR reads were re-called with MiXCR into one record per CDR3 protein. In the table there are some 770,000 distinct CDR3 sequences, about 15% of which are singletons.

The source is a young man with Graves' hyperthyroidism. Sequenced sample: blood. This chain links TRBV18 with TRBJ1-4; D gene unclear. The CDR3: CASSPSLGQNEKLFF. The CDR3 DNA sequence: TGTGCCAGCTCACCAAGTTTAGGGCAAAATGAAAAACTGTTTTTT.